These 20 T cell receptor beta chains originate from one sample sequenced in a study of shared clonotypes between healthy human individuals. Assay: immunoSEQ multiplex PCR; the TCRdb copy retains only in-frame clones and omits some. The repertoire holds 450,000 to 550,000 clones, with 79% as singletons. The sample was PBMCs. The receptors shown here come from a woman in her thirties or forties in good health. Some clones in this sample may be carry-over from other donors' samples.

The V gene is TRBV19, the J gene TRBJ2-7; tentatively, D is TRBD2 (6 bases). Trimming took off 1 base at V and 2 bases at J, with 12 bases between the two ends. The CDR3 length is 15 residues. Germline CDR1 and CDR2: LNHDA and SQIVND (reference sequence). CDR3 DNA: TGTGCCAGTAGTATAGGAGGAGGGAGAACCTACGAGCAGTACTTC. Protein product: CASSIGGGRTYEQYF.

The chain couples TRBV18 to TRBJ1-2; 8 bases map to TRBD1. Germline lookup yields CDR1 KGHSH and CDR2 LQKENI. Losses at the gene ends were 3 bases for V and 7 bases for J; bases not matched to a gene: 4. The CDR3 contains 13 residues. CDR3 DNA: TGTGCCAGCTCACCGGGACAGGAGGTTGGCTACACCTTC. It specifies CASSPGQEVGYTF.

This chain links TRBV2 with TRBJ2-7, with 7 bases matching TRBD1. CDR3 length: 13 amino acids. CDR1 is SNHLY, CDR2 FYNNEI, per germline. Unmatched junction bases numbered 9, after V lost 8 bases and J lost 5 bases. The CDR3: CASRQGFMDEQYF. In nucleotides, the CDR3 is TGTGCCAGCCGACAGGGCTTCATGGACGAGCAGTACTTC. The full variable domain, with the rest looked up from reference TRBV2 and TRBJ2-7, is EPEVTQTPSHQVTQMGQEVILRCVPISNHLYFYWYRQILGQKVEFLVSFYNNEISEKSEIFDDQFSVERPDGSNFTLKIRSTKLEDSAMYFCASRQGFMDEQYFGPGTRLTVT.

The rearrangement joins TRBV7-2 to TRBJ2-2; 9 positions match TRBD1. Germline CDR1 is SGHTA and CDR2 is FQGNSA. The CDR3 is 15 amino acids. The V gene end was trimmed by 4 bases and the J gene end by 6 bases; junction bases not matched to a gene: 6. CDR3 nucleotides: TGTGCCAGCAGCTCCAGACAGGGGGGCGCCGGGGAGCTGTTTTTT. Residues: CASSSRQGGAGELFF. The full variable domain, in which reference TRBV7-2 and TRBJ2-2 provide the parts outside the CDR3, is GAGVSQSPSNKVTEKGKDVELRCDPISGHTALYWYRQSLGQGLEFLIYFQGNSAPDKSGLPSDRFSAERTGGSVSTLTIQRTQQEDSAVYLCASSSRQGGAGELFFGEGSRLTVL.

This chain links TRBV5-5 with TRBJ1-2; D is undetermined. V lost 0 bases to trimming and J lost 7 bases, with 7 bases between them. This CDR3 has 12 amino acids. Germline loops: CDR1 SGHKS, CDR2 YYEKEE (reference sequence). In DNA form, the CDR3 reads TGTGCCAGCAGCTTGGTCAGGTCTGGCTACACCTTC. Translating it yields CASSLVRSGYTF.

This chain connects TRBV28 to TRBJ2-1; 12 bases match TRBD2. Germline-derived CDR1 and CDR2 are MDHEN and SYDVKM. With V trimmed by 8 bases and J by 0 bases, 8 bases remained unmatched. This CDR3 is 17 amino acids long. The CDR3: CASPPPSGRGSYNEQFF. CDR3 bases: TGTGCCAGCCCCCCCCCTAGCGGGAGGGGCTCCTACAATGAGCAGTTCTTC. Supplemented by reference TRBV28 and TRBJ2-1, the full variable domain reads DVKVTQSSRYLVKRTGEKVFLECVQDMDHENMFWYRQDPGLGLRLIYFSYDVKMKEKGDIPEGYSVSREKKERFSLILESASTNQTSMYLCASPPPSGRGSYNEQFFGPGTRLTVL.

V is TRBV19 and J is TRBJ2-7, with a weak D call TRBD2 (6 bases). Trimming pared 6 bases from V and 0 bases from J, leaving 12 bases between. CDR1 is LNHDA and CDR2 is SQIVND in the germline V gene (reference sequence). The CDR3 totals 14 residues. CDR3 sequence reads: CASSDTGGSYEQYF. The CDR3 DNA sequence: TGTGCCAGTAGCGACACCGGGGGCTCCTACGAGCAGTACTTC.

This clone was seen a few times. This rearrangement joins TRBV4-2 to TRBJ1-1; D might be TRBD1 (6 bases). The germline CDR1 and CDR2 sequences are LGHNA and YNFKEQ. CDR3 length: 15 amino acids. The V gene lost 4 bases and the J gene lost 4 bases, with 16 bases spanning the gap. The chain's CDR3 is CASSRRTDTATEAFF. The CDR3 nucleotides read TGTGCCAGCAGCCGGAGGACAGATACAGCCACTGAAGCTTTCTTT.

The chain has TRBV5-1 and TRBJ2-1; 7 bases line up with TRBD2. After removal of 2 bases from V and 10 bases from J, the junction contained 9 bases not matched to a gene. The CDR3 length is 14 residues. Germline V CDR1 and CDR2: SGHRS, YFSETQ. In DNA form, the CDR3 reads TGCGCCAGCAGCTTCTCCGGGAGGTCAAGGGAGCAGTTCTTC. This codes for CASSFSGRSREQFF.

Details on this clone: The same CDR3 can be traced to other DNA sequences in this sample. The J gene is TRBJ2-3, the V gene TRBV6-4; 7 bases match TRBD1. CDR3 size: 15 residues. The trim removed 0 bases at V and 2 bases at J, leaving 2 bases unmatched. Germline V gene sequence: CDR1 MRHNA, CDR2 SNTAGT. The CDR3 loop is CASSDSGQATDTQYF. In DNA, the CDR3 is TGTGCCAGCAGTGACTCCGGACAGGCCACAGATACGCAGTATTTT.

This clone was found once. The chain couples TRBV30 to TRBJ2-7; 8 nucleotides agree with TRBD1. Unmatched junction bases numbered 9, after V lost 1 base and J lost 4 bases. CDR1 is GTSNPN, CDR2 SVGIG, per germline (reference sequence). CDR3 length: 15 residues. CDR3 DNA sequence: TGTGCCTGGAGTGGAATGACAGGGGTACGGTACGAGCAGTACTTC. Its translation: CAWSGMTGVRYEQYF.

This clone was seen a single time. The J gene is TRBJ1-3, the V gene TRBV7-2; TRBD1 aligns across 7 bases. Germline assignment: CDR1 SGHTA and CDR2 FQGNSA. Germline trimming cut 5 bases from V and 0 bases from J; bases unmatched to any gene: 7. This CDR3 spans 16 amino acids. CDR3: CASSLRTGPSGNTIYF. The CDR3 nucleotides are TGTGCCAGCAGCCTCAGGACAGGACCCTCTGGAAACACCATATATTTT.

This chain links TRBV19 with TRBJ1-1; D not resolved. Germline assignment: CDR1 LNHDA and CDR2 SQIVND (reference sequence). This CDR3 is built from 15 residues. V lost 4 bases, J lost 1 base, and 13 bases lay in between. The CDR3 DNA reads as TGTGCCAGTAGTAATCCCGCAGGACCGAACACTGAAGCTTTCTTT. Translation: CASSNPAGPNTEAFF.

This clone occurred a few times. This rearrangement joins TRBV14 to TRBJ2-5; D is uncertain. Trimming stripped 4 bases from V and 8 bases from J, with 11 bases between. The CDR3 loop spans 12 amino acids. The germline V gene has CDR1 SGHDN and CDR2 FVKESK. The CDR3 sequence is CASSPSLYTQYF. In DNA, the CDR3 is TGTGCCAGCAGCCCCTCCTTGTATACCCAGTACTTC.

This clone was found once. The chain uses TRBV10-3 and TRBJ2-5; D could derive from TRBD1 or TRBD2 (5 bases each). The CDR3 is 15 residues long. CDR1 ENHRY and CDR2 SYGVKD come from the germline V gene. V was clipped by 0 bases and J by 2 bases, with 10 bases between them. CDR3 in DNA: TGTGCCATCAGTGAGTCAGCGGCAGGGCAAGAGACCCAGTACTTC. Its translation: CAISESAAGQETQYF.

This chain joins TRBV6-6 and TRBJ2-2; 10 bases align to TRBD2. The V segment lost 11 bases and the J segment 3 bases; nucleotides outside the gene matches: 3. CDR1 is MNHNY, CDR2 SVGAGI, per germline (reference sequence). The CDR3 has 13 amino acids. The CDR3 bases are TGTGCCTCCGGGACTAGCGACACCGGGGAGCTGTTTTTT. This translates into CASGTSDTGELFF.

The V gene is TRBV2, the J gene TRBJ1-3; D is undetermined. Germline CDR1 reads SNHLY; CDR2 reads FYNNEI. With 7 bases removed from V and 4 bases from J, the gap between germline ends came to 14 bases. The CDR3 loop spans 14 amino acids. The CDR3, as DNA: TGTGCCAGCACCCAGGAGGCAACAGGAAACACCATATATTTT. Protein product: CASTQEATGNTIYF.

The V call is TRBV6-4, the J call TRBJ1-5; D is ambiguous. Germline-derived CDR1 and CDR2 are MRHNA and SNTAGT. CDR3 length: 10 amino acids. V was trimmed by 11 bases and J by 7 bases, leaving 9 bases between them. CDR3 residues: CAVAGQPQHF. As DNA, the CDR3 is TGTGCCGTGGCAGGCCAGCCCCAGCATTTT.

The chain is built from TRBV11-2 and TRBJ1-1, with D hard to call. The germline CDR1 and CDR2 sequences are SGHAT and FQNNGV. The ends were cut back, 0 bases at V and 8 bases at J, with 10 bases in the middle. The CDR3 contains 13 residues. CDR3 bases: TGTGCCAGCAGCTTAGAACTAAACAGCGAAGCTTTCTTT. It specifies CASSLELNSEAFF.

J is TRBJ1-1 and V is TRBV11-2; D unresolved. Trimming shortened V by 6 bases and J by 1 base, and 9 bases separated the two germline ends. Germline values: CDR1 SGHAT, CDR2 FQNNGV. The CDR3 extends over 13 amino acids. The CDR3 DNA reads TGTGCCAGCAGTAGACTGAGGAACACTGAAGCTTTCTTT. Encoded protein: CASSRLRNTEAFF. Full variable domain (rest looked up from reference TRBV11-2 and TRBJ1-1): EAGVAQSPRYKIIEKRQSVAFWCNPISGHATLYWYQQILGQGPKLLIQFQNNGVVDDSQLPKDRFSAERLKGVDSTLKIQPAKLEDSAVYLCASSRLRNTEAFFGQGTRLTVV.